This T cell receptor beta chain was identified during a study of T cells in Graves' hyperthyroidism and ophthalmopathy. The TCR beta CDR3 regions underwent amplification using RNA transcripts as the source. First-round RT-PCR with HTBI primers amplified the TCR CDR3 region. TCRdb itself ran the multiplex PCR reads through MiXCR, one entry per CDR3 protein. The data contain hundreds of thousands of distinct CDR3 sequences, just under 20% of them singletons. Germline V gene data show CDR1 as MGHRA and CDR2 as YSYEKL. This CDR3 is built from 16 residues. The J segment lost 6 bases and the V segment lost 2 bases, leaving 10 bases of the junction unmatched. This clonotype was seen a few times.

The sequenced sample was blood. The sequence came from a man aged 35 to 55 with Graves' ophthalmopathy. The chain couples TRBV4-1 to TRBJ2-1; 7 positions match TRBD2. In nucleotides, the CDR3 is TGCGCCAGCAGCCAACACGTGGCGGGAGCTCTCAATGAGCAGTTCTTC. Its translation is CASSQHVAGALNEQFF.